Shown below are 15 T cell receptor beta chains from a single sample sequenced in a study of CD8 T cells in Susac syndrome. Reverse transcription used about 0.45 to 1 ug RNA and random hexamers. TCRdb processed the immunoSEQ multiplex PCR reads anew with MiXCR; each CDR3 protein has one entry. The table includes 250,000 to 300,000 distinct CDR3 sequences, approximately 85% detected once. Sequencing used CD8+ T cells from PBMCs. Source of these receptors: a human donor with multiple sclerosis.

The rearrangement uses TRBV4-1 and TRBJ1-1; D is uncertain. This CDR3 is 15 amino acids long. Trimming stripped 1 base from V and 0 bases from J, with 9 bases between. Germline values: CDR1 MGHRA, CDR2 YSYEKL. CDR3 DNA: TGCGCCAGCAGCCAAGTTAAGAGCATGAACACTGAAGCTTTCTTT. This encodes CASSQVKSMNTEAFF.

This chain connects TRBV20-1 to TRBJ2-3; D possibly corresponds to TRBD1 (6 bases). V was cut by 5 bases and J by 9 bases, with 18 bases left in between. CDR3 length equals 13 residues. Germline CDR1 is DFQATT and CDR2 is SNEGSKA (reference sequence). The CDR3 sequence is CSAPHGGPWTQYF. DNA for the CDR3: TGCAGTGCTCCTCATGGGGGCCCGTGGACGCAGTATTTT.

The rearrangement joins TRBV6-4 to TRBJ1-1; D ambiguous. The germline V gene encodes CDR1 MRHNA and CDR2 SNTAGT. Trimming shortened V by 3 bases and J by 4 bases, and 12 bases separated the two germline ends. The length of the CDR3 is 14 residues. In nucleotides, the CDR3 is TGTGCCAGCAGTGAGTCCTCAAGCCTCACTGAAGCTTTCTTT. Its translation is CASSESSSLTEAFF.

The chain employs TRBV4-1 and TRBJ2-4; D remains unclear. The CDR3 is made up of 13 amino acids. CDR1 MGHRA and CDR2 YSYEKL come from the germline V gene. Trimming removed 0 bases at V and 8 bases at J, with 8 bases between. CDR3 in DNA: TGCGCCAGCAGCCAAGATAGGGTAGACATTCAGTACTTC. This codes for CASSQDRVDIQYF.

CDR3: CASSFGESGTDTQYF. The DNA for the CDR3 is TGCGCCAGCAGCTTTGGTGAAAGCGGCACAGATACGCAGTATTTT. This chain joins TRBV5-1 and TRBJ2-3, with D uncertain. This CDR3 is 15 amino acids long. CDR1 and CDR2 from the germline V gene are SGHRS and YFSETQ. Trimming took off 2 bases at V and 1 base at J, with 11 bases between the two ends.

This clonotype was seen a single time. The chain is built from TRBV4-2 and TRBJ1-1; the match to TRBD1 covers 9 bases. Germline trimming cut 5 bases from V and 7 bases from J; bases unmatched to any gene: 11. Germline V CDR1 and CDR2: LGHNA, YNFKEQ. The CDR3 is 15 amino acids. CDR3 in DNA: TGTGCCAGCAGCGCTCACTACAGGGGGCTGGATGAAGCTTTCTTT. This codes for CASSAHYRGLDEAFF.

The J gene is TRBJ1-5, the V gene TRBV27; D not certain. The germline V gene encodes CDR1 MNHEY and CDR2 SMNVEV (reference sequence). The CDR3 runs 16 residues. The V end was cut by 5 bases, the J end by 1 base, with 15 bases between. The CDR3 nucleotides are TGTGCCAGCAGTCCTCGCCCGGGCCTAAGCAATCAGCCCCAGCATTTT. Protein: CASSPRPGLSNQPQHF.

V usage is TRBV20-1 and J usage is TRBJ2-7; D is possibly TRBD1 (6 bases). CDR3 size: 13 residues. The germline CDR1 and CDR2 sequences are DFQATT and SNEGSKA (reference sequence). V was trimmed by 4 bases and J by 2 bases, leaving 12 bases between them. CDR3 protein: CSATRQDPYEQYF. In DNA, the CDR3 is TGCAGTGCTACCCGACAGGATCCCTACGAGCAGTACTTC.

This rearrangement joins TRBV6-1 to TRBJ2-1; D is possibly TRBD2 (5 bases). From germline, CDR1 is MNHNS and CDR2 SASEGT. Trimming removed 4 bases at V and 9 bases at J, with 13 bases between. The CDR3 extends over 13 amino acids. CDR3 DNA sequence: TGTGCCAGCAGTGGGATCAACCGGGGTGAGCAGTTCTTC. Translated, it gives CASSGINRGEQFF.

A single count supports this clonotype. The chain joins TRBV7-9 to TRBJ1-2; possibly TRBD1 for D (5 bases). V was shortened by 1 base and J by 5 bases, with 14 bases between the two germline ends. The CDR3 consists of 15 residues. Germline values: CDR1 SEHNR, CDR2 FQNEAQ (reference sequence). The CDR3 DNA reads TGTGCCAGCAGCTTAGGCGAGGGGCTTCGGTATGGCTACACCTTC. Protein sequence: CASSLGEGLRYGYTF.

This chain connects TRBV5-1 to TRBJ2-7; TRBD2 agrees at 10 bases. Germline CDR1 and CDR2: SGHRS and YFSETQ. Unmatched junction bases numbered 8, after V lost 5 bases and J lost 3 bases. This CDR3 is 15 amino acids long. CDR3 DNA sequence: TGCGCCAGCAGACCGGCTAGCGGGAGTAACTACGAGCAGTACTTC. Translated: CASRPASGSNYEQYF.

The genes are TRBV7-6 and TRBJ2-1; a possible D gene is TRBD2 (6 bases). Germline V lookup: CDR1 SGHVS, CDR2 FNYEAQ. The CDR3 has 17 residues. The V gene lost 1 base and the J gene lost 7 bases, with 20 bases spanning the gap. CDR3 loop: CASSLVLTRNVWNEQFF. The CDR3 coding sequence is TGTGCCAGCAGCTTAGTCCTGACTAGGAATGTATGGAATGAGCAGTTCTTC.

In DNA form, the CDR3 reads TGTGCCAGCCGGGGCAGGGCGAAGAACAATGAGCAGTTCTTC. Translated: CASRGRAKNNEQFF. V is TRBV6-1 and J is TRBJ2-1, with D perhaps TRBD1 or TRBD2 (5 bases each). The V gene lost 8 bases and the J gene lost 5 bases, with 16 bases spanning the gap. CDR3 size: 14 residues. Germline CDR1 MNHNS, CDR2 SASEGT.

The rearrangement uses TRBV6-5 and TRBJ2-1, with 7 bases aligning to TRBD2. The CDR3 totals 14 residues. V trimming: 8 bases; J trimming: 3 bases; junction bases outside the gene matches: 7. The germline gives CDR1 MNHEY, CDR2 SVGAGI. The CDR3 DNA sequence: TGTGCCAGCGGCTGGGGGGGGGACTACAATGAGCAGTTCTTC. Residues: CASGWGGDYNEQFF.

The chain has TRBV12-3 or TRBV12-4 and TRBJ1-4; possibly TRBD1 for D (5 bases). The CDR3 covers 17 residues. V was cut by 6 bases and J by 0 bases, with 17 bases left in between. The CDR3 nucleotides are TGTGCCAGCAGCACGGACAATCAGGTTGCAACTAATGAAAAACTGTTTTTT. Translated, it gives CASSTDNQVATNEKLFF.